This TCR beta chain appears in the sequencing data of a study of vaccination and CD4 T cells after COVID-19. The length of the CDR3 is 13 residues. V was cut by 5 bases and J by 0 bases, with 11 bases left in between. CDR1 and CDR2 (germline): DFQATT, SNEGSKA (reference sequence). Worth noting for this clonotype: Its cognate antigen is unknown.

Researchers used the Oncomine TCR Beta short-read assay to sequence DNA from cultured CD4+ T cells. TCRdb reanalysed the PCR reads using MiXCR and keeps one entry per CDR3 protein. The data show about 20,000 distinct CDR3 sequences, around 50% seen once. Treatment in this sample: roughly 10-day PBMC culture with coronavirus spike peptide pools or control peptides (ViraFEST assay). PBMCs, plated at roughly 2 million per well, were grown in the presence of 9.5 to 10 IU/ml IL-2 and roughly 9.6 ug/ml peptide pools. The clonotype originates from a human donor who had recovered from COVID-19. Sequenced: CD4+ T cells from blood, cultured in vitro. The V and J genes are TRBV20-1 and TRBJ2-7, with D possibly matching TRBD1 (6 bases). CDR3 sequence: CSAPGVSSYEQYF. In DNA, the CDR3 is TGCAGTGCTCCAGGGGTGAGCTCCTACGAGCAGTACTTC.